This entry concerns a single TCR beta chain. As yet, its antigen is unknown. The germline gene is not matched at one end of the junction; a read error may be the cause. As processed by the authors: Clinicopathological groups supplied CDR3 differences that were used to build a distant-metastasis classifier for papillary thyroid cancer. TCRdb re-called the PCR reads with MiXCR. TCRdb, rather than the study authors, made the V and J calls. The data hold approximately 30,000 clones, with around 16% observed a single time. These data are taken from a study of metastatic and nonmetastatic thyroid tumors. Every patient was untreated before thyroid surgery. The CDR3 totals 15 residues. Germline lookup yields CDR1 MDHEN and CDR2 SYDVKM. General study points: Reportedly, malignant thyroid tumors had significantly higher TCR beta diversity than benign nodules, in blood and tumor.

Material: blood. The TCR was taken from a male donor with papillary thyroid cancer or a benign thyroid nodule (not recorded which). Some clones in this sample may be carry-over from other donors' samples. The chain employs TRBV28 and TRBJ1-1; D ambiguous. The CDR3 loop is CAISRHTGWRTEAFF. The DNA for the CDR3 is TGTGCCATCAGTCGCCACACCGGGTGGCGGACTGAAGCTTTCTTT.